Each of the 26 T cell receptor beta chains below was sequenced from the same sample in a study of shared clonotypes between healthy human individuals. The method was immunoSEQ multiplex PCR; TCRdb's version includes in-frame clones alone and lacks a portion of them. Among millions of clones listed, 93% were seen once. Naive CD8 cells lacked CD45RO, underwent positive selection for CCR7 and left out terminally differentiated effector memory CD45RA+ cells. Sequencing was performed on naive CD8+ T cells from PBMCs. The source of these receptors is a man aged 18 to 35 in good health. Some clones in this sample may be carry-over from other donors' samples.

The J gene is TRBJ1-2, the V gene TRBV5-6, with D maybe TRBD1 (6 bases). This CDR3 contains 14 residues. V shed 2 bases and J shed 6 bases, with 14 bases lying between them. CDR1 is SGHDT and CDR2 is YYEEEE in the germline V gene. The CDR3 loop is CASSFPPGGDGYTF. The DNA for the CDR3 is TGTGCCAGCAGCTTCCCCCCGGGGGGCGATGGCTACACCTTC.

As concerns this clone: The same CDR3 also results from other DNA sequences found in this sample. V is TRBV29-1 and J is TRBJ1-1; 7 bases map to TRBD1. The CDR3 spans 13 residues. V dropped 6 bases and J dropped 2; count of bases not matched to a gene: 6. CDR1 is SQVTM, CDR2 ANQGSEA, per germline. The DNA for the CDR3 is TGCAGCGTGGGGACAGAAACAAACACTGAAGCTTTCTTT. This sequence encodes CSVGTETNTEAFF.

The CDR3 here is CSVKSGQGTPGEHF. In nucleotides, the CDR3 is TGCAGCGTTAAATCAGGACAGGGGACACCCGGGGAGCATTTT. The V call is TRBV29-1, the J call TRBJ1-5; 9 nucleotides agree with TRBD1. The CDR3 consists of 14 residues. Germline trimming cut 5 bases from V and 14 bases from J; bases unmatched to any gene: 16. Germline V CDR1 and CDR2: SQVTM, ANQGSEA.

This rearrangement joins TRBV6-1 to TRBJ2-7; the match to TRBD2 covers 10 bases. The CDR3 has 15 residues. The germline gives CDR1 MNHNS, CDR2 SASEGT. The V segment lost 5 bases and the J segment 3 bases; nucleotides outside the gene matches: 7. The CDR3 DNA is TGTGCCAGCAGTAAACTAGCGGGAACAATCTACGAGCAGTACTTC. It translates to CASSKLAGTIYEQYF.

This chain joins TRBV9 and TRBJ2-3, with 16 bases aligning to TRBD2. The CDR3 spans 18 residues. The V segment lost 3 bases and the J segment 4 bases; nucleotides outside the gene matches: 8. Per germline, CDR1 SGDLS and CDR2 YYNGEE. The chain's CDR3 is CASSAPGTSGREADTQYF. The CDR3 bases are TGTGCCAGCAGCGCACCAGGGACTAGCGGGAGGGAGGCAGATACGCAGTATTTT. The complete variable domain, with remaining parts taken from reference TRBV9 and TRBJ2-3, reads DSGVTQTPKHLITATGQRVTLRCSPRSGDLSVYWYQQSLDQGLQFLIQYYNGEERAKGNILERFSAQQFPDLHSELNLSSLELGDSALYFCASSAPGTSGREADTQYFGPGTRLTVL.

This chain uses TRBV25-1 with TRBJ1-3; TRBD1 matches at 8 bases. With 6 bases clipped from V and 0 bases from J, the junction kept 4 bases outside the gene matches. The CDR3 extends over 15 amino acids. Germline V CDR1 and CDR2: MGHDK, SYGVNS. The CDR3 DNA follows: TGTGCCAGCAGGCCGGGACAGGCCTCTGGAAACACCATATATTTT. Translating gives CASRPGQASGNTIYF.

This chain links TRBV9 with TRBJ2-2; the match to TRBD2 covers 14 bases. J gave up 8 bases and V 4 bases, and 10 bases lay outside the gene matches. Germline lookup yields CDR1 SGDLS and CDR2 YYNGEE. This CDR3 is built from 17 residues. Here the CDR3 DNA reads TGTGCCAGCAGCTTTCCGACTAGCGGGAGGGGTAGTGGGGAGCTGTTTTTT. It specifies CASSFPTSGRGSGELFF. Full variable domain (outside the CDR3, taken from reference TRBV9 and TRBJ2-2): DSGVTQTPKHLITATGQRVTLRCSPRSGDLSVYWYQQSLDQGLQFLIQYYNGEERAKGNILERFSAQQFPDLHSELNLSSLELGDSALYFCASSFPTSGRGSGELFFGEGSRLTVL.

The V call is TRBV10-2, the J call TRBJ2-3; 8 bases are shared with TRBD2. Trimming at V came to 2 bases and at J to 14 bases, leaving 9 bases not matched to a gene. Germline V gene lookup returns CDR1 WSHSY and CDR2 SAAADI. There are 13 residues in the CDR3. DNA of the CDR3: TGCGCCAGCAGTGAGGATAGGAGCGGGAGTCCGTATTTT. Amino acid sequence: CASSEDRSGSPYF.

The DNA of the CDR3 is TGTGCCAGCAGTTCCCCACTAGCGGGTTTATACGAGCAGTACTTC. This sequence encodes CASSSPLAGLYEQYF. The V and J genes are TRBV28 and TRBJ2-7, with 9 bases identical to TRBD2. The junction had 8 bases not matched to a gene; V was cut back by 4 bases and J by 4 bases. The CDR3 covers 15 residues. Germline values: CDR1 MDHEN, CDR2 SYDVKM. The complete variable domain, with remaining parts taken from reference TRBV28 and TRBJ2-7, reads DVKVTQSSRYLVKRTGEKVFLECVQDMDHENMFWYRQDPGLGLRLIYFSYDVKMKEKGDIPEGYSVSREKKERFSLILESASTNQTSMYLCASSSPLAGLYEQYFGPGTRLTVT.

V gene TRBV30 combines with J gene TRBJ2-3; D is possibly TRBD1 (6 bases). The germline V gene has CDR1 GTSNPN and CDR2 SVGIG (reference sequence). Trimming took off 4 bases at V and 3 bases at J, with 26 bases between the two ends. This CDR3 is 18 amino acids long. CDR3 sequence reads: CAWTSPFTGFMMTDTQYF. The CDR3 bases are TGTGCCTGGACCTCCCCCTTCACAGGGTTTATGATGACAGATACGCAGTATTTT.

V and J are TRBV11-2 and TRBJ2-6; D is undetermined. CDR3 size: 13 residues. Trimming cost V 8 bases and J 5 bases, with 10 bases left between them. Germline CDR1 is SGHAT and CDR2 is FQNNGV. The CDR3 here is CASHGVWANVLTF. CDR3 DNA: TGTGCCAGCCATGGGGTCTGGGCCAACGTCCTGACTTTC.

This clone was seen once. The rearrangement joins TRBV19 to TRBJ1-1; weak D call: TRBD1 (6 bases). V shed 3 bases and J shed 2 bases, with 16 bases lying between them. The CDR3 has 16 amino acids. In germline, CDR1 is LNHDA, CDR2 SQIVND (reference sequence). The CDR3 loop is CASSIEAGDINTEAFF. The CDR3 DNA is TGTGCCAGTAGTATTGAGGCAGGGGATATAAACACTGAAGCTTTCTTT.

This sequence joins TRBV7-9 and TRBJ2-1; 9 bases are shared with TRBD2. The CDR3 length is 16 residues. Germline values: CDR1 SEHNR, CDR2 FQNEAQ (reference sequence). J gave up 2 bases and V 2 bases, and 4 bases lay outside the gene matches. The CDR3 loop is CASSLSAGGPYNEQFF. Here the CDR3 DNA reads TGTGCCAGCAGCTTATCAGCGGGAGGCCCCTACAATGAGCAGTTCTTC.

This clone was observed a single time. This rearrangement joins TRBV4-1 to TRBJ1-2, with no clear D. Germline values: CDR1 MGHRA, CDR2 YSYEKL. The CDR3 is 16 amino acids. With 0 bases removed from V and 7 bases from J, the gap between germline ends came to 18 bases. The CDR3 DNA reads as TGCGCCAGCAGCCAAGATCGCACAGACAATACCTCTGGCTACACCTTC. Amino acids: CASSQDRTDNTSGYTF.

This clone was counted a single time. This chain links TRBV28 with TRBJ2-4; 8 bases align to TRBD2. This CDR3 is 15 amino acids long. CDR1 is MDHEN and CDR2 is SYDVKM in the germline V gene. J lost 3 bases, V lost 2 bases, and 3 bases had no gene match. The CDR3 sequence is CASSLGSGGKNIQYF. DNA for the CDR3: TGTGCCAGCAGTTTAGGGAGCGGGGGCAAAAACATTCAGTACTTC.

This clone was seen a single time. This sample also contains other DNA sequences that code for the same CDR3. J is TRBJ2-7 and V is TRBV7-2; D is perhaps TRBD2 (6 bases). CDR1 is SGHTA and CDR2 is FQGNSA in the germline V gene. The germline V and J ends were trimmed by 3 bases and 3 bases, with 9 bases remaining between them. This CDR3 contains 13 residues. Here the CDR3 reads CASSLGLNYEQYF. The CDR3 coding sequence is TGTGCCAGCAGCTTGGGACTGAACTACGAGCAGTACTTC.

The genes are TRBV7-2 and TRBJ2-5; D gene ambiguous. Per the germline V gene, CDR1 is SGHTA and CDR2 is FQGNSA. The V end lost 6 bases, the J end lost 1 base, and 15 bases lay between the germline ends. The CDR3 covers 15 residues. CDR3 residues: CASRSRSYRQETQYF. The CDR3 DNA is TGTGCCAGCAGGTCCCGGAGTTATCGCCAAGAGACCCAGTACTTC.

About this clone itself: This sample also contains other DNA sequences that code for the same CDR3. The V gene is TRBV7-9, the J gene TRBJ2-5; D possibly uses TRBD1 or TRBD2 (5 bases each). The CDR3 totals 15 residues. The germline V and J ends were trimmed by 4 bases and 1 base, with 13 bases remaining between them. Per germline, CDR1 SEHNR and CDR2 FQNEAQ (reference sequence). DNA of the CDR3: TGTGCCAGCAGCTCCCGCACCGGGACCCAAGAGACCCAGTACTTC. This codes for CASSSRTGTQETQYF.

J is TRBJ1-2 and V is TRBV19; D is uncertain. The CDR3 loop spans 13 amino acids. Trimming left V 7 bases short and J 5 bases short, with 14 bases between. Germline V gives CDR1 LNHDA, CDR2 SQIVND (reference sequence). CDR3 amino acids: CASMPRAGYGYTF. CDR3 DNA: TGTGCCAGTATGCCCCGGGCGGGATATGGCTACACCTTC.

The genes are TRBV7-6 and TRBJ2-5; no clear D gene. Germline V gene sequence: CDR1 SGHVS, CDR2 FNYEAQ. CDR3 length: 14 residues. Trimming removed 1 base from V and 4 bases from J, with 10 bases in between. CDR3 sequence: CASSLGVGSETQYF. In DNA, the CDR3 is TGTGCCAGCAGCTTAGGGGTGGGTTCAGAGACCCAGTACTTC. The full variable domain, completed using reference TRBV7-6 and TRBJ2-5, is GAGVSQSPRYKVTKRGQDVALRCDPISGHVSLYWYRQALGQGPEFLTYFNYEAQQDKSGLPNDRFSAERPEGSISTLTIQRTEQRDSAMYRCASSLGVGSETQYFGPGTRLLVL.

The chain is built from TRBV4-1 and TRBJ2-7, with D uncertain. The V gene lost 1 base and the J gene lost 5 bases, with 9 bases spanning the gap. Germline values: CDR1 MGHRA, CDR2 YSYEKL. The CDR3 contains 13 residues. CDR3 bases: TGCGCCAGCAGCCAAGCTAAGCTCCACGAGCAGTACTTC. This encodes CASSQAKLHEQYF.

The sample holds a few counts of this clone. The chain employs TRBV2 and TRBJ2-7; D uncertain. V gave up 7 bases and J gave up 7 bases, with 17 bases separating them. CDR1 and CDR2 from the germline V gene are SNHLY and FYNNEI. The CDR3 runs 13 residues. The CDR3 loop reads CASKPGTLVEQYF. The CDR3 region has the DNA TGTGCCAGCAAGCCTGGCACCCTAGTGGAGCAGTACTTC. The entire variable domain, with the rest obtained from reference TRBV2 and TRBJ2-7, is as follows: EPEVTQTPSHQVTQMGQEVILRCVPISNHLYFYWYRQILGQKVEFLVSFYNNEISEKSEIFDDQFSVERPDGSNFTLKIRSTKLEDSAMYFCASKPGTLVEQYFGPGTRLTVT.

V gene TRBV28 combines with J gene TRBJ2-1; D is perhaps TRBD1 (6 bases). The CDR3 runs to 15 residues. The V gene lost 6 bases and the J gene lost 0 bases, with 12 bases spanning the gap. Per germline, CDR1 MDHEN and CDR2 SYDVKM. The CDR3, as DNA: TGTGCCAGCAGGTGGGCAGGGGTCTCCTACAATGAGCAGTTCTTC. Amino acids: CASRWAGVSYNEQFF.

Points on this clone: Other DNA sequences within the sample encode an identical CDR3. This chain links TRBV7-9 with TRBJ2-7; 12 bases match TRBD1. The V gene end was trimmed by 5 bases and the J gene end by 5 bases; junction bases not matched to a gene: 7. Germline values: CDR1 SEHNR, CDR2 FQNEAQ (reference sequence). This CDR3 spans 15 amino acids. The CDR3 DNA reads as TGTGCCAGCAGCCCTGGGACAGGGGGCAGCGACGAGCAGTACTTC. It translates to CASSPGTGGSDEQYF.

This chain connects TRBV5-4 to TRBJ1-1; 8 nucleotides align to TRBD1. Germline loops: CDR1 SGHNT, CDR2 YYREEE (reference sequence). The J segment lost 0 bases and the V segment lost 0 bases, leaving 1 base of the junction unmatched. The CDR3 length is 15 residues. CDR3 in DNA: TGTGCCAGCAGCTTGGTCAGGGGGCTGAACACTGAAGCTTTCTTT. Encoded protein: CASSLVRGLNTEAFF.

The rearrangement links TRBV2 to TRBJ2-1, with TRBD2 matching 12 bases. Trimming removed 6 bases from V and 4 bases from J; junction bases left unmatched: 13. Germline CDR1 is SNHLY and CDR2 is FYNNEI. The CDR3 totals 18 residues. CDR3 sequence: CASRLPRLAGASYNEQFF. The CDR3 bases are TGTGCCAGCAGGTTACCCCGACTAGCGGGAGCCTCATACAATGAGCAGTTCTTC.